One and the same sample provided the 3 T cell receptor beta chains below, sequenced in a study of early T cells in non-severe SARS-CoV-2 infection. TCRdb re-called the 5' RACE reads through MiXCR, storing one row per CDR3 protein. The table lists 30,000 to 35,000 distinct CDR3 sequences, roughly 6.6% of them singletons, with about 12% in the top ten. The sequences come from whole blood, collected at baseline. The origin of the receptors is an adult who was a healthcare worker with PCR-confirmed SARS-CoV-2 infection or an uninfected control (not recorded which).

This chain uses TRBV7-8 with TRBJ1-6; TRBD1 is a possible D gene (6 bases). Looked up from germline, CDR1 is SGHVS and CDR2 is FQNEAQ. Trimming removed 3 bases from V and 7 bases from J, with 25 bases in between. There are 19 residues in the CDR3. CDR3: CASSFPLWSPGHENSPLHF. The CDR3 region has the DNA TGTGCCAGCAGCTTCCCGCTGTGGTCTCCGGGACATGAGAATTCACCCCTCCACTTT.

The chain recombines TRBV7-6 with TRBJ2-5; no reliable D call. Germline CDR1 is SGHVS and CDR2 is FNYEAQ. This CDR3 spans 14 amino acids. The V gene lost 0 bases and the J gene lost 1 base, with 6 bases spanning the gap. The CDR3 protein is CASSLAYTQETQYF. CDR3 bases: TGTGCCAGCAGCTTAGCGTACACCCAAGAGACCCAGTACTTC. The variable domain in full, with the rest retrieved from reference TRBV7-6 and TRBJ2-5, is GAGVSQSPRYKVTKRGQDVALRCDPISGHVSLYWYRQALGQGPEFLTYFNYEAQQDKSGLPNDRFSAERPEGSISTLTIQRTEQRDSAMYRCASSLAYTQETQYFGPGTRLLVL.

This clonotype was found a few times. The chain carries TRBV5-1 and TRBJ1-1; TRBD1 agrees at 8 bases. Losses at the gene ends were 4 bases for V and 1 base for J; bases not matched to a gene: 9. The germline CDR1 and CDR2 sequences are SGHRS and YFSETQ. This CDR3 spans 16 amino acids. CDR3 sequence: CASSTPTGEWNTEAFF. The CDR3 nucleotides are TGCGCCAGCAGCACCCCGACAGGGGAGTGGAACACTGAAGCTTTCTTT.